Each of the 8 T cell receptor beta chains below was sequenced from the same sample in a study of blood T cells in healthy people across ages (dated by TCRdb to about 2015). Library creation used 5' RACE. Reads for this sample came from an Illumina HiSeq 2500. A second PCR of about 6 to 12 cycles was performed with a sample-barcoded 5' primer and a J-beta primer mix. The public reads were run again by TCRdb, first through fastp at Q25 and then through MiXCR, and only productive beta chains were kept. A single entry per CDR3 protein holds the most common genes and DNA from its merged rows. The sample table contains over 1,200,000 distinct CDR3 sequences; only one count was recorded for roughly 59% of them. The top ten constitute about 6.7% of the sample. Sequencing was carried out using blood. The source of these receptors is a young man in good health.

Concerning this clonotype: An end of the junction does not agree with germline; a read error may underlie this. The J gene is TRBJ2-3, the V gene TRBV4-1; TRBD2 matches 11 bases. The length of the CDR3 is 16 residues. Germline lookup yields CDR1 MGHRA and CDR2 YSYEKL. The CDR3 loop is CASSTRLAGGTDTQYF. CDR3 sequence (DNA): TGTGCCAGCAGTACCCGGTTAGCGGGAGGGACAGATACGCAGTATTTT.

This clonotype was found a few times. One end of the junction is discordant with germline, which a read error may explain. The chain carries TRBV5-1 and TRBJ2-6, with D perhaps matching TRBD1 (6 bases). This CDR3 spans 18 amino acids. Germline CDR1 is SGHRS and CDR2 is YFSETQ. The CDR3 loop reads CASSFGPGQTSWANVLTF. CDR3 DNA: TGCGCCAGCAGCTTTGGACCTGGACAGACCTCTTGGGCCAACGTCCTGACTTTC.

The gene calls are TRBV20-1 and TRBJ1-6; 7 positions agree with TRBD1. Germline V gives CDR1 DFQATT, CDR2 SNEGSKA (reference sequence). V was pared by 3 bases and J by 9 bases, with 8 bases of the junction left unmatched. The CDR3 is made up of 14 amino acids. As DNA, the CDR3 is TGCAGTGCTAGGTCCGGACAGGCGCTTTCACCCCTCCACTTT. This sequence encodes CSARSGQALSPLHF.

The chain joins TRBV7-9 to TRBJ2-7; 7 nucleotides line up with TRBD1. This CDR3 has 16 residues. Germline V CDR1 and CDR2: SEHNR, FQNEAQ (reference sequence). The V gene end was trimmed by 5 bases and the J gene end by 0 bases; junction bases not matched to a gene: 10. The CDR3 loop reads CASSQRQGPSSYEQYF. DNA for the CDR3: TGTGCCAGCAGCCAAAGACAGGGACCATCCTCCTACGAGCAGTACTTC.

This sequence joins TRBV12-3 or TRBV12-4 and TRBJ1-1; a weak D match, TRBD1 (5 bases). V lost 6 bases, J lost 0 bases, and 11 bases lay in between. There are 14 residues in the CDR3. This CDR3 reads CASRLDRMNTEAFF. The CDR3 bases are TGTGCCAGCAGACTAGACAGAATGAACACTGAAGCTTTCTTT.

V usage is TRBV29-1 and J usage is TRBJ2-4; 8 bases are shared with TRBD1. Germline V lookup: CDR1 SQVTM, CDR2 ANQGSEA. The CDR3 runs 14 residues. J lost 8 bases, V lost 1 base, and 7 bases had no gene match. CDR3: CSVEGQGNGDIQYF. The DNA for the CDR3 is TGCAGCGTTGAAGGACAGGGGAATGGAGACATTCAGTACTTC. The full variable domain, with the rest looked up from reference TRBV29-1 and TRBJ2-4, is SAVISQKPSRDICQRGTSLTIQCQVDSQVTMMFWYRQQPGQSLTLIATANQGSEATYESGFVIDKFPISRPNLTFSTLTVSNMSPEDSSIYLCSVEGQGNGDIQYFGAGTRLSVL.

J is TRBJ1-1 and V is TRBV4-3, with D possibly TRBD1 on 5 matching bases. The CDR3 totals 15 residues. Trimming removed 0 bases at V and 3 bases at J, with 11 bases between. Germline V gene data show CDR1 as LGHNA and CDR2 as YSLEER. This CDR3 reads CASSQDLGVDTEAFF. The DNA of the CDR3 is TGCGCCAGCAGCCAAGATTTGGGGGTAGACACTGAAGCTTTCTTT.

The chain carries TRBV5-1 and TRBJ2-6; D unresolved. The CDR3 consists of 16 residues. Germline V gene lookup returns CDR1 SGHRS and CDR2 YFSETQ. Trimming pared 2 bases from V and 0 bases from J, leaving 9 bases between. The CDR3 protein is CASSFDHLSGANVLTF. The CDR3 DNA reads TGCGCCAGCAGCTTCGATCACCTCTCTGGGGCCAACGTCCTGACTTTC.